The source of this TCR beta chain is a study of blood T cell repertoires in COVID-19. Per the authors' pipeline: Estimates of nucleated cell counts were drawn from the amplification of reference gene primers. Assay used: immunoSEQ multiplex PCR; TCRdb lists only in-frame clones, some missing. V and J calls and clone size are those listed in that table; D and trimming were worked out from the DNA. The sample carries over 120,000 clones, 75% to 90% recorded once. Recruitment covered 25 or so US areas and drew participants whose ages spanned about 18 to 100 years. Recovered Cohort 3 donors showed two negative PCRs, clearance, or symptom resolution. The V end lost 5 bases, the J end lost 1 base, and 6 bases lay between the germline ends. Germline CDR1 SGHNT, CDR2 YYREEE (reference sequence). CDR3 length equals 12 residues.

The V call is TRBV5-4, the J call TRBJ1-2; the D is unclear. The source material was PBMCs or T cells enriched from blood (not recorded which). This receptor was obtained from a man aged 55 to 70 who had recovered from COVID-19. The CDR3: CASSQFNYGYTF. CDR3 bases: TGTGCCAGCAGTCAATTTAACTATGGCTACACCTTC.